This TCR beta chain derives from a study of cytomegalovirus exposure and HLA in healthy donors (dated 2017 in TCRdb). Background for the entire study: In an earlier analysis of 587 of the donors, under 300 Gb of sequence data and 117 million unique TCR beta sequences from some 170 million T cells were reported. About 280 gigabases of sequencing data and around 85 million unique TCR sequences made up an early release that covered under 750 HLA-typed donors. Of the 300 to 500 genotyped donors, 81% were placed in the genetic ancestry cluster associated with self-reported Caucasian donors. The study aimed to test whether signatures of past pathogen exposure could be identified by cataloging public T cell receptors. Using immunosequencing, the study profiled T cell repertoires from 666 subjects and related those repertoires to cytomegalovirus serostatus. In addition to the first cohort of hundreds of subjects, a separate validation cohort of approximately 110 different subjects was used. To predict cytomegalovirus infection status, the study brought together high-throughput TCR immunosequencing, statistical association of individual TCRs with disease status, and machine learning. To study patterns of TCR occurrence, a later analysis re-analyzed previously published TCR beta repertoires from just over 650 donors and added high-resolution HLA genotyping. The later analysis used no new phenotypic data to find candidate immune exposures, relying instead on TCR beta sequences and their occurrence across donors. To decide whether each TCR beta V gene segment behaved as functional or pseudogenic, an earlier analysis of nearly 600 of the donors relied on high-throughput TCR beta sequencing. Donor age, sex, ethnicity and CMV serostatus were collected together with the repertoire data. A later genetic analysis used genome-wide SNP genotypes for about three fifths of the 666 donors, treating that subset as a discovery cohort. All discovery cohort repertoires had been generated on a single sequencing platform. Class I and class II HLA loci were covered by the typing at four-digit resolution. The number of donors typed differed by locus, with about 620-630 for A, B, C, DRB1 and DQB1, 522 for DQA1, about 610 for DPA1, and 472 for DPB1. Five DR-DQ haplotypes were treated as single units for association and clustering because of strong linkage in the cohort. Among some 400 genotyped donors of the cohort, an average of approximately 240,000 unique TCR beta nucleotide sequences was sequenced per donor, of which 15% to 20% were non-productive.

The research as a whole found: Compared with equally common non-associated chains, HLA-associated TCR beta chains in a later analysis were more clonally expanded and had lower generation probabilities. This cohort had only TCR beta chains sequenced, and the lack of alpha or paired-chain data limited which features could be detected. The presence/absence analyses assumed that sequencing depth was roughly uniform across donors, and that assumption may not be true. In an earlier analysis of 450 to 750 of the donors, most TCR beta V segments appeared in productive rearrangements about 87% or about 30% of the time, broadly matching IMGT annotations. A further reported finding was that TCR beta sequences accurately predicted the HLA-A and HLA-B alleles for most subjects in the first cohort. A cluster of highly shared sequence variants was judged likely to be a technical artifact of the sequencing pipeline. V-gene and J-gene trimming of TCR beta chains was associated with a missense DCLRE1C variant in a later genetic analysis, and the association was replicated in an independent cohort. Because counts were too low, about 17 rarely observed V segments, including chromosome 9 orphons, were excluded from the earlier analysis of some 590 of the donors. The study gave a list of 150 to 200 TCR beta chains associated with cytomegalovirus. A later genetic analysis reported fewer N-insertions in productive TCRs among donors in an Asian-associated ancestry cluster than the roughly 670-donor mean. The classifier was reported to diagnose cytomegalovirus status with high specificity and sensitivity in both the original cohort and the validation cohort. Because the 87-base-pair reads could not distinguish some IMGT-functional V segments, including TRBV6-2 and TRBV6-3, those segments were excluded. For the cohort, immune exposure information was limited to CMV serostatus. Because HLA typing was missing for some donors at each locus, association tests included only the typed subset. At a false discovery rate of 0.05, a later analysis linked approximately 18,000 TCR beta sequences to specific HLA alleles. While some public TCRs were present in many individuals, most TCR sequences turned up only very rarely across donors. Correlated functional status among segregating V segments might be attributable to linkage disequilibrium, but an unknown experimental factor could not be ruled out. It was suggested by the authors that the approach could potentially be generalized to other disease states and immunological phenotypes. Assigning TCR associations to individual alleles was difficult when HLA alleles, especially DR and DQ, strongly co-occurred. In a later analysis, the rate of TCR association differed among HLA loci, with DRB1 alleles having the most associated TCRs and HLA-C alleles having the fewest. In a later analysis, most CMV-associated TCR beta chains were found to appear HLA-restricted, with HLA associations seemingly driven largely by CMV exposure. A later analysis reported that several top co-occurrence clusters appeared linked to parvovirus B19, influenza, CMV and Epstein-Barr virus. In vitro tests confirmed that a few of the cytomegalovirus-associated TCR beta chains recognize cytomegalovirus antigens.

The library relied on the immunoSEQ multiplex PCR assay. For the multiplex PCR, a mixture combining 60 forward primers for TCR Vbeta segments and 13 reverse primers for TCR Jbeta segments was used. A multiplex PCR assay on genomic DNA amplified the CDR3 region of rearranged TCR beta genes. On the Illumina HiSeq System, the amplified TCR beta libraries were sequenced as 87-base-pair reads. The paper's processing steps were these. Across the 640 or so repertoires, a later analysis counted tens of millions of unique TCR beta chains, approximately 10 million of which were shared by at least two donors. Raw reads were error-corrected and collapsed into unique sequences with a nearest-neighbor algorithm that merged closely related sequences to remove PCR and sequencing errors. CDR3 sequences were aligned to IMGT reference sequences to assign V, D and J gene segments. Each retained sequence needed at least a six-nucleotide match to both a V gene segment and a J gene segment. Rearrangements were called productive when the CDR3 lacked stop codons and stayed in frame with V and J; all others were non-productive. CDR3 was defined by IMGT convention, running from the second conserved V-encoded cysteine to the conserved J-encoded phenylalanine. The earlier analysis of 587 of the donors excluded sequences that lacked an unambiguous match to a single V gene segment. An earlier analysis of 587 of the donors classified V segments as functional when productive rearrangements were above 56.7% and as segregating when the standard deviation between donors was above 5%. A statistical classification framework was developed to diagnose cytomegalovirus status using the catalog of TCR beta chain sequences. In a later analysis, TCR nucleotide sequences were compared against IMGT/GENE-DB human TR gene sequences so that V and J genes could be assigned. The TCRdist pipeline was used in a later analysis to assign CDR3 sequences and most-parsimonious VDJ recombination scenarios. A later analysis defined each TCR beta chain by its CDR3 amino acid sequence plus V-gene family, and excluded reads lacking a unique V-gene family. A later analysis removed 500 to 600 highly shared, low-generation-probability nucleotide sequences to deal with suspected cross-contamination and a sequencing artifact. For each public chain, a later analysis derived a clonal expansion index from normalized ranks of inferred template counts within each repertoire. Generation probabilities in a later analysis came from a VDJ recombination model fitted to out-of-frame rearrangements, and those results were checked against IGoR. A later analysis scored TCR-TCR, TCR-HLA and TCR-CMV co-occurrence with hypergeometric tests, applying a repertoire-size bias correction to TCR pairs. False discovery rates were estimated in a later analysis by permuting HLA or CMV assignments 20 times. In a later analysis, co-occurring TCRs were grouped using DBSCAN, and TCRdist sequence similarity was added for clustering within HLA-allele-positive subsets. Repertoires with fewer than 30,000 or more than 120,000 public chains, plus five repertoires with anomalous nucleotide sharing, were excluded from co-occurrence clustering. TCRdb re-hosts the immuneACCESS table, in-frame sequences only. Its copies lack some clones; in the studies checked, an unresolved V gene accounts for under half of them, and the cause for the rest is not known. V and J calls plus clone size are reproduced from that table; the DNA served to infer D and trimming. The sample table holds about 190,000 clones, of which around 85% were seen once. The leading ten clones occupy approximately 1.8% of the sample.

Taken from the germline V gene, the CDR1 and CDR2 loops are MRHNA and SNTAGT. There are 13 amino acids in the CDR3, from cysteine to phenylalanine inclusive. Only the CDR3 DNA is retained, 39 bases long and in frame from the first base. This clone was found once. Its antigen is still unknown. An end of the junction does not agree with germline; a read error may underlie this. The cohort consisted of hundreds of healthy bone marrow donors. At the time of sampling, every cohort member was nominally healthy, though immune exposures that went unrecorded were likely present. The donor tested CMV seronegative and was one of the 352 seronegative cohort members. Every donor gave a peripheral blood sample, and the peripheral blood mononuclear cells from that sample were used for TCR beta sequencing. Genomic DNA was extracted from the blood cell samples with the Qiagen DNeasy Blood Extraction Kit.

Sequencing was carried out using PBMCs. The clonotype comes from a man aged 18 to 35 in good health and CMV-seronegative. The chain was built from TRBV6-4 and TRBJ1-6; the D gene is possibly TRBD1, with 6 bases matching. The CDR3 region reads CASGDRTTSPLHF. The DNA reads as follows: TGTGCCAGCGGTGACAGGACAACCTCACCCCTCCACTTT.